This is a list of T cell receptor beta chains from one sample in a study of shared clonotypes between healthy human individuals. Generated by immunoSEQ multiplex PCR, the TCRdb table keeps only in-frame clones and is missing some. This sample carries under 1,100,000 clones, around 76% of them seen once, and the ten largest clones take less than 1.5%. The sample consisted of memory CD4+ T cells sorted from blood. These receptors originate from a man aged 18-30 years in good health. Each CDR3 is given with its conserved first and last residue. D genes are given only for firm matches. Clone sizes are given selectively: once, few, many, or a class where the clone is expanded.

TRBV15	TRBD1	.	TRBJ2-3	TGTGCCACCAGCAACGACAGGGCCACAGATACGCAGTATTTT	CATSNDRATDTQYF
TRBV27	.	once	TRBJ2-1	TGTGCCAGCAGTTCGGCCTCCAGCTCCTACAATGAGCAGTTCTTC	CASSSASSSYNEQFF
TRBV7-2	TRBD2	.	TRBJ2-1	TGTGCCAGCCGGGAGGTTGGGTCCTACAATGAGCAGTTCTTC	CASREVGSYNEQFF
TRBV6-1	.	.	TRBJ2-7	TGTGCCAGCTTATATATCGCCTACGAGCAGTACTTC	CASLYIAYEQYF
TRBV7-7	TRBD2	.	TRBJ2-5	TGTGCTAGCAGCTTAGACTTGACTAGCGGGGGTGAGACCCAGTACTTC	CASSLDLTSGGETQYF
TRBV6-1	.	once	TRBJ2-1	TGTGCCAGCAGTTTTACCCGACAGAATGAGCAGTTCTTC	CASSFTRQNEQFF
TRBV25-1	.	.	TRBJ1-2	TGTGCCAGCAGTGGGACATACAACTATGGCTACACCTTC	CASSGTYNYGYTF
TRBV11-2	.	.	TRBJ2-4	TGTGCCAGCAGTGTGGCGGTCAAAAACATTCAGTACTTC	CASSVAVKNIQYF
TRBV5-6	.	few	TRBJ2-7	TGTGCCAGCAGCTTACAGGGCTACGAGCAGTACTTC	CASSLQGYEQYF
TRBV6-5	.	.	TRBJ2-7	TGTGCCAGCAGTTACACCCTAGGGGGCTACGAGCAGTACTTC	CASSYTLGGYEQYF
TRBV7-9	.	.	TRBJ1-1	TGTGCCAGCAGCTTGGGCTCCATGAACACTGAAGCTTTCTTT	CASSLGSMNTEAFF
TRBV30	.	.	TRBJ1-4	TGTGCCTGGCGTCGGGGGCCGGGTGAAAAACTGTTTTTT	CAWRRGPGEKLFF
TRBV29-1	.	.	TRBJ2-7	TGCAGCGTTGAAGATCTAACGGAGGATAGCTCCTACGAGCAGTACTTC	CSVEDLTEDSSYEQYF
TRBV7-2	.	.	TRBJ2-7	TGTGCCAGCAGCTTAGCAGAAGGGTACGAGCAGTACTTC	CASSLAEGYEQYF
TRBV14	.	.	TRBJ2-7	TGTGCCAGCAGCCAAGGGGCCGGGTTCACCTACGAGCAGTACTTC	CASSQGAGFTYEQYF
TRBV11-2	.	.	TRBJ1-5	TGTGCCAGCAGCACCGGCCCCAATCAGCCCCAGCATTTT	CASSTGPNQPQHF
TRBV19	.	.	TRBJ1-1	TGTGCCAGTCAATATCTGGGGGGGAACACTGAAGCTTTCTTT	CASQYLGGNTEAFF
TRBV29-1	TRBD2	few	TRBJ2-7	TGCAGCGCAAACAGACTACTAGCGGGAGGAGGATACGAGCAGTACTTC	CSANRLLAGGGYEQYF
TRBV10-3	.	.	TRBJ2-7	TGTGCCATCAGCGCCGGGACTCCCGAGCAGTACTTC	CAISAGTPEQYF
TRBV7-3	.	.	TRBJ1-3	TGTGCCAGCAGCCTCCAGGGTGCTGGAAACACCATATATTTT	CASSLQGAGNTIYF
TRBV2	TRBD1	.	TRBJ2-1	TGTGCCAGCAAAGCGGACAGGAGCTCCTACAATGAGCAGTTCTTC	CASKADRSSYNEQFF
TRBV2	TRBD1	.	TRBJ2-7	TGTGCCAGCAGTGATGGACAGGGGATTTACGAGCAGTACTTC	CASSDGQGIYEQYF
TRBV5-1	TRBD2	.	TRBJ2-5	TGCGCCAGCAGCTTGGGGGGACTAGGCGGACAAGAGACCCAGTACTTC	CASSLGGLGGQETQYF
TRBV19	TRBD1	once	TRBJ2-7	TGTGCCAGTAGCTCTCAACCGGGACAGGGTTACGAGCAGTACTTC	CASSSQPGQGYEQYF
TRBV7-6	TRBD2	.	TRBJ2-3	TGTGCCAGCAGCTTAGGGGCGGGTAGCGGGGCCACAGATACGCAGTATTTT	CASSLGAGSGATDTQYF
TRBV5-6	TRBD1	.	TRBJ1-2	TGTGCCAGCAGCTTTTCACAGGGGTCTGGCTACACCTTC	CASSFSQGSGYTF
TRBV5-1	.	.	TRBJ2-7	TGCGCCAGCAGCGGAAATGTCGCCAAGGAGCAGTACTTC	CASSGNVAKEQYF
TRBV11-3	.	.	TRBJ2-7	TGTGCCAGCAGCTTAAGGAGCTCCTACGAGCAGTACTTC	CASSLRSSYEQYF
TRBV5-6	TRBD1	.	TRBJ1-2	TGTGCCAGCAGCGGGGACAGGGGGGATAATAACTATGGCTACACCTTC	CASSGDRGDNNYGYTF
TRBV5-6	TRBD2	.	TRBJ2-7	TGTGCCAGCAGCTTCTCTAGCGGGCGCGAGGGCGAGCAGTACTTC	CASSFSSGREGEQYF
TRBV5-1	.	.	TRBJ2-2	TGCGCCAGCAGGCGACGACAGGGGAGGGAAAACACCGGGGAGCTGTTTTTT	CASRRRQGRENTGELFF
TRBV5-4	.	.	TRBJ1-2	TGTGCCAGCAGCTTGAAGATTGGAAACTATGGCTACACCTTC	CASSLKIGNYGYTF
TRBV25-1	.	few	TRBJ1-5	TGTGCCAGCAGTGAAATAGGACAGCCCCAGCATTTT	CASSEIGQPQHF
TRBV6-6	TRBD1	.	TRBJ1-2	TGTGCCAGCAAACCCGACAGGGAAAGGATTAACTATGGCTACACCTTC	CASKPDRERINYGYTF
TRBV5-3	.	.	TRBJ1-6	TGTGCCAGAAGCTTAGTCCCCCATACGGGATCACCCCTCCACTTT	CARSLVPHTGSPLHF
TRBV5-1	TRBD2	.	TRBJ2-3	TGCGCCAGCAGCTTGGTACTAGCGGGGACCACAGATACGCAGTATTTT	CASSLVLAGTTDTQYF
TRBV30	TRBD2	.	TRBJ2-5	TGTGCCTGGAGACCGCCCGGGGGGAGAGAGACCCAGTACTTC	CAWRPPGGRETQYF
TRBV4-2	.	.	TRBJ2-4	TGTGCCAGCAGCCAAGATCGGCATAGCGAGTTTATTCAGTACTTC	CASSQDRHSEFIQYF
TRBV2	.	.	TRBJ2-2	TGTGCCAGCAGTGAAATAGTAATTGGCCTGAACACCGGGGAGCTGTTTTTT	CASSEIVIGLNTGELFF
TRBV2	TRBD2	.	TRBJ2-3	TGTGCCAGCGGTCTAGCGGGGAAGACAGATACGCAGTATTTT	CASGLAGKTDTQYF
TRBV18	TRBD1	once	TRBJ1-3	TGTGCCAGCTCACCCAGCCAGGGGGTCGGAAACACCATATATTTT	CASSPSQGVGNTIYF
TRBV5-6	TRBD1	once	TRBJ1-2	TGTGCCAGCAGCACCCGGGACAGGTACTATGGCTACACCTTC	CASSTRDRYYGYTF
TRBV9	.	once	TRBJ1-6	TGTGCCAGCAGCGTACAGGACAGTAACTCACCCCTCCACTTT	CASSVQDSNSPLHF
TRBV10-3	.	.	TRBJ1-4	TGTGCCATCAGTGCGCTGGTCGGTGAAAAACTGTTTTTT	CAISALVGEKLFF
TRBV9	.	.	TRBJ1-5	TGTGCCAGCAGCGGAACTCCCCGGGGGGCCCAGCATTTT	CASSGTPRGAQHF